The rows below give T cell receptor beta chains drawn from one sample of a study of blood T cell repertoires in COVID-19. Using immunoSEQ multiplex PCR, the repertoire was profiled, and TCRdb retains in-frame clones only, with some absent. The sample consists of 240,000 or so clones, about 85% of them appearing once. Source material: peripheral blood. The receptors come from a man between 60 and 75 years old who had recovered from COVID-19. Each CDR3 is given with its conserved first and last residue. D genes are given only for firm matches. Size is omitted from some rows. Given values are once, few, many or a class for expanded clones.

TRBV19	.	.	TRBJ2-3	TGTGCCAGTAGTAATAGGCGGGGTAGCGGAGCTACGCAGTATTTT	CASSNRRGSGATQYF
TRBV5-4	.	TRBD1	TRBJ1-2	TGTGCCAGCAGCTTGGGGCAGGGGGCTCAGTATGGCTACACCTTC	CASSLGQGAQYGYTF
TRBV9	.	TRBD2	TRBJ2-1	TGTGCCAGCAAGCGGGGGCCAGATTACAATGAGCAGTTCTTC	CASKRGPDYNEQFF
TRBV20-1	.	.	TRBJ2-7	TGCAGTGCTAGCAGACTCGACGAGCAGTACTTC	CSASRLDEQYF
TRBV19	.	TRBD1	TRBJ1-2	TGTGCCAGTAGTTCTGACAGGGGGCTGTTCTACACCTTC	CASSSDRGLFYTF
TRBV27	few	.	TRBJ1-6	TGTGCCAGCAGTCCCTCTCAACCTAAAGCCGTTTCACCCCTCCACTTT	CASSPSQPKAVSPLHF
TRBV11-2	.	.	TRBJ2-5	TGTGCCAGCAGCTTCGGCGGGGCCCAAGAGACCCAGTACTTC	CASSFGGAQETQYF
TRBV3-1/TRBV3-2	.	TRBD1	TRBJ1-1	TGTGCCAGCAGCCAACACGGACAGGCCACGGCTTTCTTT	CASSQHGQATAFF
TRBV27	.	.	TRBJ1-2	TGTGCCAGCAGTAATATGGGGGGAGCTAACTATGGCTACACCTTC	CASSNMGGANYGYTF
TRBV5-4	few	TRBD1	TRBJ1-2	TGTGCCAGCAGCCCGGCCCAGGGGGGAATACGTGGCTACACCTTC	CASSPAQGGIRGYTF
TRBV7-9	few	.	TRBJ2-3	TGTGCCAGCAGCCTGGCCCCAGATACGCAGTATTTT	CASSLAPDTQYF
TRBV14	.	.	TRBJ1-1	TGTGCCAGCAGCCAAGGGGCCACATGGGACACTGAAGCTTTCTTT	CASSQGATWDTEAFF
TRBV5-1	few	.	TRBJ2-3	TGCGCCAGCAGCTTGGATTGGCGAGGGTCAGATACGCAGTATTTT	CASSLDWRGSDTQYF
TRBV12-5	.	TRBD1	TRBJ2-3	TGTGCTAGTGGTTTGGGGACAGGTCAAACAGATACGCAGTATTTT	CASGLGTGQTDTQYF
TRBV24-1	.	.	TRBJ1-5	TGTGCCACCAGTGGCTCGACAGGGCCCCAGCATTTT	CATSGSTGPQHF
TRBV6-5	once	.	TRBJ2-7	TGTGCCAGCAGTTATTCCAGGGGTTACGAGCAGTACTTC	CASSYSRGYEQYF
TRBV6-5	.	.	TRBJ1-2	TGTGCCAGCAGTTACTCGCGAGGCTCGGGTGGCTACACCTTC	CASSYSRGSGGYTF